Below, 17 T cell receptor beta chains from the same sample are listed, as sequenced in a study of T cells in Graves' hyperthyroidism and ophthalmopathy. RNA transcripts served as the template for amplifying TCR beta CDR3 regions. When the TCR CDR3 underwent first-round RT-PCR, the HTBI primer set was used. Using its own MiXCR run on the multiplex PCR reads, TCRdb lists one record per CDR3 protein. The data contain about 200,000 distinct CDR3 sequences, about 17% of them singletons. The source material was blood. The source of these receptors is a woman in her 50s with Graves' hyperthyroidism.

This clonotype was observed a handful of times. This is likely a read error, given that the CDR3 carries no conserved phenylalanine or tryptophan at its end. The CDR3 is CASSYSTRPGGSSYEQYL. CDR3 DNA: TGTGCCAGCAGTTACTCGACCCGACCTGGCGGGAGCTCCTACGAGCAGTACCTC. The chain is built from TRBV6-5 and TRBJ2-7; 7 nucleotides align to TRBD2. V shed 0 bases, J shed 0 bases, and the junction held 11 bases outside the gene matches. CDR3 size: 18 residues. Germline loops: CDR1 MNHEY, CDR2 SVGAGI.

V is TRBV24-1 and J is TRBJ2-2, with TRBD1 identical over 8 bases. The CDR3 consists of 15 residues. CDR1 is KGHDR, CDR2 SFDVKD, per germline. V was clipped by 2 bases and J by 3 bases; unmatched bases: 1. CDR3 DNA: TGTGCCACCAGTGATTCGGGACAGGACACCGGGGAGCTGTTTTTT. Protein sequence: CATSDSGQDTGELFF.

Only one count was recorded for this clonotype. The rearrangement links TRBV5-1 to TRBJ2-5; D is tentatively TRBD1 or TRBD2 (6 bases each). In germline, CDR1 is SGHRS, CDR2 YFSETQ. CDR3 length: 14 residues. Trimming shortened V by 3 bases and J by 9 bases, and 18 bases separated the two germline ends. For the CDR3, the DNA is TGCGCCAGCAGCTCAGGGGTGCTAGGGGAGGCCCAGTACTTC. This gives the protein CASSSGVLGEAQYF.

In this sample, this clonotype turned up many times. V gene TRBV29-1 combines with J gene TRBJ2-1, with TRBD1 identical over 12 bases. CDR1 and CDR2 (germline): SQVTM, ANQGSEA. The V segment lost 5 bases and the J segment 4 bases; nucleotides outside the gene matches: 6. The CDR3 has 15 amino acids. The CDR3 nucleotides are TGCAGCGTTACCGGGACAGGGGGCGGGTACAATGAGCAGTTCTTC. As protein: CSVTGTGGGYNEQFF.

This clonotype was picked up a small number of times. This chain links TRBV6-1 with TRBJ1-3; D uncertain. CDR3 length: 16 residues. V was clipped by 0 bases and J by 2 bases, with 11 bases between them. Germline V gives CDR1 MNHNS, CDR2 SASEGT. DNA of the CDR3: TGTGCCAGCAGTGAAGCCGGGAGCCGGCCTGGAAACACCATATATTTT. Protein sequence: CASSEAGSRPGNTIYF.

This clonotype was counted ten times or more. The chain uses TRBV5-1 and TRBJ2-2; the D gene is possibly TRBD2 (6 bases). V was shortened by 0 bases and J by 6 bases, with 12 bases between the two germline ends. Germline V gives CDR1 SGHRS, CDR2 YFSETQ. This CDR3 is 15 amino acids long. CDR3 nucleotides: TGCGCCAGCAGCTTGGTCGGGAGTGGCGCCGGGGAGCTGTTTTTT. Amino acid sequence: CASSLVGSGAGELFF.

This chain links TRBV12-3 or TRBV12-4 with TRBJ2-1; possibly TRBD1 for D (6 bases). Trimming took 2 bases from V and 7 from J, leaving 12 bases between them. CDR3 length: 14 amino acids. The CDR3 region is CASSLMDSRNEQFF. The CDR3 DNA reads as TGTGCCAGCAGTTTAATGGACAGTAGGAATGAGCAGTTCTTC.

The J gene is TRBJ2-7, the V gene TRBV20-1; D tentatively fits TRBD1 or TRBD2 (5 bases each). Germline CDR1 DFQATT, CDR2 SNEGSKA (reference sequence). The CDR3 is made up of 13 amino acids. Between the trimmed V and J ends, which lost 3 bases and 0 bases, there was a span of 9 bases. This chain's CDR3 is CSASGADSYEQYF. The CDR3 region has the DNA TGCAGTGCTAGCGGGGCCGACTCCTACGAGCAGTACTTC.

This clonotype was counted only a few times. V is TRBV12-3 or TRBV12-4 and J is TRBJ2-7, with no clear D. Trimming removed 1 base at V and 9 bases at J, with 10 bases between. The CDR3 loop spans 12 amino acids. The CDR3 loop reads CASSLVGVGQYF. The CDR3 DNA reads TGTGCCAGCAGTTTAGTTGGCGTCGGGCAGTACTTC.

With regard to this clonotype: Possible read error: a much larger clone is one base away. The genes are TRBV6-5 and TRBJ2-7; D remains ambiguous. There are 15 residues in the CDR3. Germline V gene data show CDR1 as MNHEY and CDR2 as SVGAGI. CDR3 protein: CASSYSSYLNYERYF. In DNA, the CDR3 is TGTGCCAGCAGTTACTCCAGTTATTTGAACTACGAGCGGTACTTC.

The V gene is TRBV11-2, the J gene TRBJ1-1, with D perhaps matching TRBD1 (6 bases). Deletions cut 6 bases from V and 1 base from J, with 12 bases between. The CDR3 has 14 amino acids. Germline V lookup: CDR1 SGHAT, CDR2 FQNNGV. The CDR3 region is CASSRTAQNTEAFF. The CDR3, as DNA: TGTGCCAGCAGTCGGACAGCCCAGAACACTGAAGCTTTCTTT. The full variable domain, in which reference TRBV11-2 and TRBJ1-1 provide the parts outside the CDR3, is EAGVAQSPRYKIIEKRQSVAFWCNPISGHATLYWYQQILGQGPKLLIQFQNNGVVDDSQLPKDRFSAERLKGVDSTLKIQPAKLEDSAVYLCASSRTAQNTEAFFGQGTRLTVV.

This clonotype was counted a few times. The V call is TRBV20-1, the J call TRBJ2-1; 12 bases are a match to TRBD2. The CDR3 extends over 19 amino acids. Trimming at V came to 4 bases and at J to 4 bases, leaving 17 bases not matched to a gene. Looked up from germline, CDR1 is DFQATT and CDR2 is SNEGSKA (reference sequence). The CDR3 coding sequence is TGCAGTGCTATGCCTACCCCACTAGCGGGAGGTTTAGGTTACAATGAGCAGTTCTTC. It specifies CSAMPTPLAGGLGYNEQFF.

The rearrangement uses TRBV19 and TRBJ1-5; D unresolved. V was shortened by 6 bases and J by 0 bases, with 15 bases between the two germline ends. This CDR3 is built from 16 residues. CDR1 is LNHDA, CDR2 SQIVND, per germline (reference sequence). The CDR3 DNA reads TGTGCCAGTAGGGTGGCAGCCCAATATAGCAATCAGCCCCAGCATTTT. It yields the protein CASRVAAQYSNQPQHF.

This clonotype was recorded many times. The gene calls are TRBV12-3 or TRBV12-4 and TRBJ2-5; D call uncertain. The CDR3 is 15 amino acids. Trimming took off 5 bases at V and 1 base at J, with 14 bases between the two ends. CDR3 sequence reads: CASSGSEGFQETQYF. In DNA, the CDR3 is TGTGCCAGCAGTGGGTCCGAAGGCTTCCAAGAGACCCAGTACTTC.

This clonotype was detected once. The CDR3 does not end in the conserved phenylalanine or tryptophan, so this is likely a read error. The chain recombines TRBV12-3 or TRBV12-4 with TRBJ1-1; 8 bases align to TRBD1. The CDR3 is made up of 14 amino acids. Losses at the gene ends were 7 bases for V and 1 base for J; bases not matched to a gene: 5. CDR3 loop: CASTWDRPNTEAFS. CDR3 sequence (DNA): TGTGCCAGCACCTGGGACAGGCCGAACACTGAAGCTTTCTCT.

In this sample, this clonotype turned up many times. This sequence joins TRBV6-1 and TRBJ1-2; a weak D match, TRBD1 (5 bases). From germline, CDR1 is MNHNS and CDR2 SASEGT. The CDR3 contains 15 residues. Trimming shortened V by 7 bases and J by 2 bases, and 17 bases separated the two germline ends. The CDR3 loop reads CASKVISGANYGYTF. CDR3 DNA sequence: TGTGCCAGCAAGGTCATAAGTGGGGCCAACTATGGCTACACCTTC.

This clonotype was found many times. The J gene is TRBJ2-1, the V gene TRBV2; D perhaps matches TRBD1 (6 bases). Germline lookup yields CDR1 SNHLY and CDR2 FYNNEI. With 8 bases removed from V and 6 bases from J, the gap between germline ends came to 14 bases. The CDR3 has 13 amino acids. For the CDR3, the DNA is TGTGCCAGCGGATCACAGGGCGGCAATGAGCAGTTCTTC. This encodes CASGSQGGNEQFF.